These 23 T cell receptor beta chains came from one sample sequenced in a study of cytomegalovirus exposure and HLA in healthy donors. The PCR ran on 60 Vbeta and 13 Jbeta primers. Generated by immunoSEQ multiplex PCR, the TCRdb table keeps only in-frame clones and is missing some. In the table there are some 60,000 clones, about 80% of which are singletons. Source material: PBMCs. These TCRs come from a man aged 40-49 years in good health and CMV-seronegative.

The gene calls are TRBV2 and TRBJ2-1, with 11 bases matching TRBD2. Germline CDR1 SNHLY, CDR2 FYNNEI. The J segment lost 1 base and the V segment lost 4 bases, leaving 9 bases of the junction unmatched. CDR3 length equals 18 residues. This chain's CDR3 is CASSAISGGAMSYNEQFF. For the CDR3, the DNA is TGTGCCAGCAGTGCGATTAGCGGGGGGGCTATGTCCTACAATGAGCAGTTCTTC.

The chain has TRBV5-6 and TRBJ2-2; 10 bases fit TRBD1. V lost 4 bases and J lost 6; bases outside the gene matches: 9. The CDR3 is made up of 16 amino acids. The germline CDR1 and CDR2 sequences are SGHDT and YYEEEE. CDR3 sequence reads: CASSPSRDRGSGELFF. For the CDR3, the DNA is TGTGCCAGCAGCCCGAGCAGGGACAGGGGTTCCGGGGAGCTGTTTTTT. Variable domain in full (rest from reference TRBV5-6 and TRBJ2-2): DAGVTQSPTHLIKTRGQQVTLRCSPKSGHDTVSWYQQALGQGPQFIFQYYEEEERQRGNFPDRFSGHQFPNYSSELNVNALLLGDSALYLCASSPSRDRGSGELFFGEGSRLTVL.

The chain uses TRBV18 and TRBJ2-5, with a weak D call TRBD2 (7 bases). CDR3 size: 15 residues. Trimming shortened V by 4 bases and J by 9 bases, and 21 bases separated the two germline ends. Germline V gene sequence: CDR1 KGHSH, CDR2 LQKENI. CDR3 sequence (DNA): TGTGCCAGCTCACTTGCGGGGGCCTCCCAAGGGGCCCAGTACTTC. It encodes CASSLAGASQGAQYF.

The V call is TRBV6-5, the J call TRBJ1-1; 8 nucleotides match TRBD1. J gave up 6 bases and V 6 bases, and 9 bases lay outside the gene matches. Germline CDR1 MNHEY, CDR2 SVGAGI. This CDR3 spans 14 amino acids. The CDR3: CASSRTGSLPEAFF. In nucleotides, the CDR3 is TGTGCCAGCAGCCGGACAGGGTCTCTGCCTGAAGCTTTCTTT.

This clone has only a few counts. V and J are TRBV12-5 and TRBJ2-1; 12 bases match TRBD2. Germline CDR1 LGHNT, CDR2 FRNRAP. The CDR3 contains 19 residues. The V gene end was trimmed by 1 base and the J gene end by 8 bases; junction bases not matched to a gene: 15. CDR3 nucleotides: TGTGCTAGTGGTTTGGCCCGGGGACTAGCGGGCACGTCGGCCTATGAGCAGTTCTTC. Translation gives CASGLARGLAGTSAYEQFF.

This chain connects TRBV5-1 to TRBJ1-3; D is perhaps TRBD1 (5 bases). The CDR3 runs to 15 residues. Germline CDR1 SGHRS, CDR2 YFSETQ. The V end was cut by 0 bases, the J end by 3 bases, with 10 bases between. CDR3: CASSLAGGNGNTIYF. CDR3 nucleotides: TGCGCCAGCAGCTTGGCGGGGGGAAATGGAAACACCATATATTTT. Full variable domain (rest looked up from reference TRBV5-1 and TRBJ1-3): KAGVTQTPRYLIKTRGQQVTLSCSPISGHRSVSWYQQTPGQGLQFLFEYFSETQRNKGNFPGRFSGRQFSNSRSEMNVSTLELGDSALYLCASSLAGGNGNTIYFGEGSWLTVV.

The genes are TRBV7-8 and TRBJ1-1, with D uncertain. The CDR3 loop spans 12 amino acids. Germline values: CDR1 SGHVS, CDR2 FQNEAQ. The V and J ends lost 5 bases and 7 bases respectively, with 11 bases between them. The CDR3 is CASSPARSEAFF. CDR3 nucleotides: TGTGCCAGCAGCCCTGCCCGGAGTGAAGCTTTCTTT. The whole variable domain, filled in from reference TRBV7-8 and TRBJ1-1, reads GAGVSQSPRYKVAKRGQDVALRCDPISGHVSLFWYQQALGQGPEFLTYFQNEAQLDKSGLPSDRFFAERPEGSVSTLKIQRTQQEDSAVYLCASSPARSEAFFGQGTRLTVV.

A few counts support this clone. The chain recombines TRBV6-6 with TRBJ1-1; 7 bases match TRBD1. The germline gives CDR1 MNHNY, CDR2 SVGAGI (reference sequence). The CDR3 runs to 12 residues. After removal of 10 bases from V and 1 base from J, the junction contained 3 bases not matched to a gene. This CDR3 is CATYRGNTEAFF. The CDR3 nucleotides read TGTGCCACATACAGGGGGAACACTGAAGCTTTCTTT.

This rearrangement joins TRBV7-6 to TRBJ2-1; 9 nucleotides match TRBD2. The CDR3 has 16 amino acids. The junction had 6 bases not matched to a gene; V was cut back by 1 base and J by 5 bases. CDR1 and CDR2 from the germline V gene are SGHVS and FNYEAQ. Here the CDR3 reads CASSLELAGRNNEQFF. CDR3 nucleotides: TGTGCCAGCAGCTTAGAGCTAGCGGGGAGAAACAATGAGCAGTTCTTC.

This clone was detected a few times. The CDR3 spells CASSPNRETDTQYF. CDR3 bases: TGTGCCAGCAGTCCCAACAGGGAAACAGATACGCAGTATTTT. This chain connects TRBV27 to TRBJ2-3, with a weak D call TRBD1 (6 bases). The CDR3 is 14 amino acids. The V end lost 5 bases, the J end lost 3 bases, and 12 bases lay between the germline ends. Germline V gives CDR1 MNHEY, CDR2 SMNVEV (reference sequence).

The chain employs TRBV11-2 and TRBJ1-4; D gene unclear. This CDR3 region has 15 residues. CDR1 and CDR2 from the germline V gene are SGHAT and FQNNGV. V was cut by 3 bases and J by 7 bases, with 15 bases left in between. This CDR3 reads CASSFRAGIVEKLFF. The CDR3 DNA reads as TGTGCCAGCAGCTTTAGGGCGGGGATAGTTGAAAAACTGTTTTTT.

The rearrangement uses TRBV18 and TRBJ1-4; D unresolved. The CDR3 is made up of 14 amino acids. Trimming removed 4 bases from V and 0 bases from J, with 6 bases in between. Germline V lookup: CDR1 KGHSH, CDR2 LQKENI. The chain's CDR3 is CASSLSATNEKLFF. DNA of the CDR3: TGTGCCAGCTCACTCTCTGCAACTAATGAAAAACTGTTTTTT.

V is TRBV27 and J is TRBJ2-2; no reliable D call. CDR1 and CDR2 (germline): MNHEY, SMNVEV (reference sequence). Between the trimmed V and J ends, which lost 2 bases and 0 bases, there was a span of 4 bases. The CDR3 is 14 amino acids. This chain's CDR3 is CASSLGANTGELFF. DNA for the CDR3: TGTGCCAGCAGTTTAGGAGCGAACACCGGGGAGCTGTTTTTT.

The chain recombines TRBV7-2 with TRBJ2-2, with D possibly being TRBD1 (6 bases). Germline V gives CDR1 SGHTA, CDR2 FQGNSA. The CDR3 has 15 residues. V dropped 4 bases and J dropped 5 bases, with 14 bases sitting between them. CDR3 region: CASSSSQGLTGELFF. In nucleotides, the CDR3 is TGTGCCAGCAGCTCGTCACAGGGTTTAACCGGGGAGCTGTTTTTT. Drawing the rest from reference TRBV7-2 and TRBJ2-2, the complete variable domain is GAGVSQSPSNKVTEKGKDVELRCDPISGHTALYWYRQSLGQGLEFLIYFQGNSAPDKSGLPSDRFSAERTGGSVSTLTIQRTQQEDSAVYLCASSSSQGLTGELFFGEGSRLTVL.

CDR3 protein: CASSESPGALSNSPLHF. CDR3 DNA sequence: TGTGCCAGCAGTGAATCGCCAGGGGCTTTATCGAATTCACCCCTCCACTTT. The chain links TRBV25-1 to TRBJ1-6; weak D call: TRBD1 (6 bases). The V end lost 1 base, the J end lost 7 bases, and 17 bases lay between the germline ends. The CDR3 is made up of 17 amino acids. Per the germline V gene, CDR1 is MGHDK and CDR2 is SYGVNS.

This clone is a singleton in its sample. J is TRBJ1-2 and V is TRBV10-3, with D uncertain. The CDR3 length is 16 residues. CDR1 and CDR2 from the germline V gene are ENHRY and SYGVKD. The ends were cut back, 6 bases at V and 2 bases at J, with 19 bases in the middle. CDR3 amino acids: CAIRTSDKGVNYGYTF. Written as DNA, the CDR3 is TGTGCCATCAGAACGTCCGACAAGGGAGTGAACTATGGCTACACCTTC.

The V and J genes are TRBV6-5 and TRBJ2-5; D not certain. The CDR3 runs to 15 residues. Germline values: CDR1 MNHEY, CDR2 SVGAGI. The V end was cut by 0 bases, the J end by 5 bases, with 13 bases between. The CDR3 sequence: CASSYSYSQLETQYF. CDR3 nucleotide sequence: TGTGCCAGCAGTTACTCCTACAGCCAGCTCGAGACCCAGTACTTC.

This clone is a singleton in its sample. The rearrangement joins TRBV19 to TRBJ2-7; 8 bases fit TRBD1. This CDR3 has 12 amino acids. Germline V CDR1 and CDR2: LNHDA, SQIVND (reference sequence). V lost 7 bases, J lost 6 bases, and 5 bases stayed unmatched. The CDR3 region has the DNA TGTGCCAGTAAGTCAGGGGGCCGCGAGCAGTACTTC. This translates into CASKSGGREQYF.

CDR3 loop: CASSLNAGSYEQYF. The CDR3 region has the DNA TGTGCCAGTAGTCTCAACGCCGGTTCCTACGAGCAGTACTTC. The chain couples TRBV19 to TRBJ2-7; D ambiguous. The V end was cut by 5 bases, the J end by 1 base, with 12 bases between. This CDR3 comprises 14 residues. Germline values: CDR1 LNHDA, CDR2 SQIVND (reference sequence).

The chain couples TRBV6-1 to TRBJ2-7; TRBD1 matches 8 bases. With 6 bases clipped from V and 6 bases from J, the junction kept 13 bases outside the gene matches. Germline CDR1 reads MNHNS; CDR2 reads SASEGT. This CDR3 has 15 amino acids. CDR3 sequence reads: CASRPRGQVISEQYV. The CDR3 region has the DNA TGTGCCAGCAGACCCCGGGGACAGGTTATCTCCGAGCAGTACGTC.

This chain joins TRBV6-6 and TRBJ1-1; D might be TRBD1 (5 bases). The CDR3 spans 14 residues. Trimming removed 1 base at V and 4 bases at J, with 10 bases between. The germline V gene encodes CDR1 MNHNY and CDR2 SVGAGI (reference sequence). The CDR3 here is CASSYFEQGTEAFF. The CDR3 nucleotides are TGTGCCAGCAGTTACTTTGAGCAGGGCACTGAAGCTTTCTTT.

On this clone itself: Other DNA sequences in this sample translate to the same CDR3. The V call is TRBV30, the J call TRBJ1-6; 9 nucleotides match TRBD1. The CDR3 spans 14 residues. V was pared by 1 base and J by 10 bases, with 5 bases of the junction left unmatched. Germline CDR1 is GTSNPN and CDR2 is SVGIG (reference sequence). The CDR3 reads CAWSEGQGGSPLHF. CDR3 DNA sequence: TGTGCCTGGAGTGAGGGACAGGGTGGATCACCCCTCCACTTT.

The rearrangement uses TRBV4-1 and TRBJ2-2, with TRBD2 matching 7 bases. The CDR3 totals 18 residues. CDR1 and CDR2 from the germline V gene are MGHRA and YSYEKL. J was trimmed by 2 bases and V by 0 bases; bases with no gene match: 9. CDR3 nucleotide sequence: TGCGCCAGCAGCCAAGAGTTCTCCGGGACTATTAACACCGGGGAGCTGTTTTTT. Its protein is CASSQEFSGTINTGELFF.